The 28 T cell receptor beta chains in this list originate from one sample, sequenced in a study of CD8+CD57+ T cells in acquired aplastic anemia. Study-level findings and limits: Compared with total CD4+ and CD8+ cell pools, patient CD8+CD57+ cells were less diverse.

Researchers used genomic DNA as the template to profile TCR beta VDJ and CDR3. TCRdb re-analysed the reads in MiXCR, keeping a single row per CDR3 protein. The repertoire holds roughly 20,000 distinct CDR3 sequences, with almost 40% as singletons. Patients selected for sequencing had displayed CD8+CD57+ cell expansion by flow cytometry. Their specific antigens are unknown. The sequencing sample was made of CD8+CD57+ T cells sorted from PBMCs. Regarding subset: bead-enriched CD8+CD57+ effector memory T cells from SAA patients. These receptor sequences come from a human donor with aplastic anemia.

This clonotype was seen a handful of times. The chain joins TRBV5-1 to TRBJ2-5, with D possibly TRBD2 on 6 matching bases. CDR1 SGHRS and CDR2 YFSETQ come from the germline V gene. CDR3 length: 14 amino acids. V was clipped by 1 base and J by 5 bases, with 12 bases between them. The CDR3 DNA follows: TGCGCCAGCAGCTTGATTCGGCGGGACGAGACCCAGTACTTC. This translates into CASSLIRRDETQYF.

This clonotype has just a few counts. The chain is built from TRBV11-3 and TRBJ1-1; TRBD1 matches 8 bases. This CDR3 is built from 21 residues. V lost 4 bases, J lost 4 bases, and 26 bases stayed unmatched. In germline, CDR1 is SGHNT, CDR2 YENEEA. This CDR3 is CASSSTHPRTSFKQGGTEAFF. CDR3 DNA: TGTGCCAGCAGCTCTACTCACCCTAGGACCTCCTTTAAACAGGGGGGCACTGAAGCTTTCTTT.

This clonotype was observed a few times. V gene TRBV7-9 combines with J gene TRBJ2-7; D uncertain. From germline, CDR1 is SEHNR and CDR2 FQNEAQ (reference sequence). V was shortened by 2 bases and J by 6 bases, with 14 bases between the two germline ends. The CDR3 extends over 14 amino acids. This CDR3 is CASSLSVSPSEQYF. CDR3 coding DNA: TGTGCCAGCAGCTTATCCGTCAGCCCCAGCGAGCAGTACTTC.

A remark on this clonotype: An end of the junction does not agree with germline; a read error may underlie this. The chain has TRBV7-6 and TRBJ2-1; D might be TRBD1 (6 bases). Germline CDR1 SGHVS, CDR2 FNYEAQ. The CDR3 totals 13 residues. The CDR3 region has the DNA TGTGCCAGCAGCCTACAGGGTTACAATGGGCAGTCCTTC. As protein: CASSLQGYNGQSF.

The table lists this clonotype with many counts. This sequence joins TRBV5-5 and TRBJ1-5; no firm D call. Germline V gene sequence: CDR1 SGHKS, CDR2 YYEKEE (reference sequence). Trimming took off 2 bases at V and 7 bases at J, with 16 bases between the two ends. The CDR3 sequence is 15 residues long. The CDR3 loop is CASSLSPLGLQPQHF. CDR3 DNA: TGTGCCAGCAGCTTATCCCCACTAGGCTTACAGCCCCAGCATTTT.

The CDR3 sequence is CASSSDRGLHNEQFF. The CDR3 nucleotides are TGTGCCAGCAGCTCAGACCGGGGGCTCCACAATGAGCAGTTCTTC. The rearrangement joins TRBV7-7 to TRBJ2-1; possibly TRBD1 or TRBD2 for D (6 bases each). The CDR3 loop spans 15 amino acids. The ends were cut back, 4 bases at V and 5 bases at J, with 15 bases in the middle. The germline CDR1 and CDR2 sequences are SSHAT and FNYEAQ (reference sequence).

The chain links TRBV11-2 to TRBJ2-7; tentatively, D is TRBD1 (5 bases). CDR1 and CDR2 from the germline V gene are SGHAT and FQNNGV. The CDR3 runs to 17 residues. V was pared by 5 bases and J by 5 bases, with 25 bases between. CDR3 coding DNA: TGTGCCAGCAGCAAGGGGAAGGCGAGGCTGGCCCCGGACGAGCAGTACTTC. Translated, it gives CASSKGKARLAPDEQYF.

This clonotype was detected many times. The CDR3: CAIRGSSTQLYGYTF. The CDR3 DNA reads TGTGCCATCAGGGGGTCCTCGACACAACTCTATGGCTACACCTTC. The chain uses TRBV10-3 and TRBJ1-2; no clear D. V was cut by 6 bases and J by 4 bases, with 18 bases left in between. In germline, CDR1 is ENHRY, CDR2 SYGVKD. This CDR3 is built from 15 residues.

This clonotype was seen more than once but under ten times. The V and J genes are TRBV2 and TRBJ1-6; no reliable D call. V lost 1 base and J 6 bases, leaving 13 bases between the germline ends. The CDR3 is made up of 16 amino acids. Per germline, CDR1 SNHLY and CDR2 FYNNEI. The CDR3 sequence is CASSEVRAYSNSPLHF. The CDR3 DNA follows: TGTGCCAGCAGTGAAGTGAGGGCGTACTCTAATTCACCCCTCCACTTT.

The V call is TRBV6-1, the J call TRBJ1-2, with no clear D. The germline V and J ends were trimmed by 10 bases and 12 bases, with 27 bases remaining between them. Germline assignment: CDR1 MNHNS and CDR2 SASEGT. This CDR3 is 14 amino acids long. The CDR3 reads CATEDGGASAVHTF. The CDR3 coding sequence is TGTGCCACCGAGGACGGTGGTGCTTCGGCTGTCCACACCTTC.

This clonotype was detected a few times. The chain employs TRBV10-3 and TRBJ1-6, with a weak D call TRBD1 (5 bases). Germline CDR1 and CDR2: ENHRY and SYGVKD. The V and J ends lost 10 bases and 7 bases respectively, with 14 bases between them. The CDR3 is made up of 13 amino acids. CDR3 region: CASDRQPNSPLHF. CDR3 sequence (DNA): TGTGCCAGCGATAGACAGCCAAATTCACCCCTCCACTTT.

This clonotype was detected once. The CDR3 reads CSAPHRGETQYF. The CDR3 region has the DNA TGCAGTGCTCCTCACCGGGGGGAGACCCAGTACTTC. The chain carries TRBV20-1 and TRBJ2-5; D perhaps matches TRBD2 (6 bases). The germline gives CDR1 DFQATT, CDR2 SNEGSKA (reference sequence). The CDR3 totals 12 residues. Trimming pared 5 bases from V and 5 bases from J, leaving 12 bases between.

This clonotype appeared many times. This chain uses TRBV20-1 with TRBJ2-7; no firm D call. Trimming pared 6 bases from V and 3 bases from J, leaving 15 bases between. Per the germline V gene, CDR1 is DFQATT and CDR2 is SNEGSKA (reference sequence). CDR3 length equals 13 residues. The CDR3 region has the DNA TGCAGTGCCGAGTTTGCCAGAGACTACGAGCAGTACTTC. Its translation is CSAEFARDYEQYF.

This clonotype was picked up one time. The gene calls are TRBV7-9 and TRBJ1-5; 9 bases match TRBD1. The ends lost 5 bases at V and 3 bases at J; junction bases unmatched: 5. Germline CDR1 and CDR2: SEHNR and FQNEAQ (reference sequence). The CDR3 totals 15 residues. The CDR3 loop is CASSLGTGHNQPQHF. The CDR3 DNA reads as TGTGCCAGCAGCCTGGGGACAGGGCACAATCAGCCCCAGCATTTT.

The genes are TRBV7-8 and TRBJ2-7, with D unclear. The assigned J gene may be wrong: the sequence end matches TRBJ2-5 better. This CDR3 has 12 residues. Germline loops: CDR1 SGHVS, CDR2 FQNEAQ. CDR3 sequence: CASSLGLETQYF. CDR3 sequence (DNA): TGTGCCAGCAGCTTAGGTTTGGAGACCCAGTACTTC.

J is TRBJ2-7 and V is TRBV19; weak D call: TRBD2 (6 bases). The CDR3 has 13 amino acids. V lost 4 bases and J lost 4, with 11 bases in between. CDR1 LNHDA and CDR2 SQIVND come from the germline V gene (reference sequence). CDR3 sequence: CASSTGLDYEQYF. The CDR3 nucleotides read TGTGCCAGTAGTACGGGACTGGATTACGAGCAGTACTTC.

V is TRBV5-1 and J is TRBJ1-1; D gene ambiguous. The CDR3 is 18 residues long. Trimming pared 5 bases from V and 5 bases from J, leaving 28 bases between. CDR1 is SGHRS and CDR2 is YFSETQ in the germline V gene. The DNA for the CDR3 is TGCGCCAGCAGTAGAGGACCCTTGGGCACGCAAATCAGGACTGAAGCTTTCTTT. This sequence encodes CASSRGPLGTQIRTEAFF. The whole variable domain, remainder taken from reference TRBV5-1 and TRBJ1-1, is KAGVTQTPRYLIKTRGQQVTLSCSPISGHRSVSWYQQTPGQGLQFLFEYFSETQRNKGNFPGRFSGRQFSNSRSEMNVSTLELGDSALYLCASSRGPLGTQIRTEAFFGQGTRLTVV.

The gene calls are TRBV4-2 and TRBJ2-7; D assignment may be TRBD1 or TRBD2 (5 bases each). V shed 7 bases and J shed 1 base, with 23 bases lying between them. Germline CDR1 is LGHNA and CDR2 is YNFKEQ. This CDR3 region has 17 residues. CDR3 sequence: CASTPGRGAVGSYEQYF. Here the CDR3 DNA reads TGTGCCAGCACCCCCGGCAGAGGGGCTGTCGGGTCCTACGAGCAGTACTTC.

This chain joins TRBV7-8 and TRBJ1-5; 8 nucleotides line up with TRBD1. V gave up 1 base and J gave up 6 bases; unmatched junction bases: 2. The CDR3 has 14 amino acids. Germline CDR1 and CDR2: SGHVS and FQNEAQ. The CDR3 loop is CASSLGTGSQPQHF. CDR3 DNA: TGTGCCAGCAGCTTAGGGACAGGGAGTCAGCCCCAGCATTTT.

This clonotype came up many times. The V call is TRBV24-1, the J call TRBJ2-3; D is perhaps TRBD2 (5 bases). Germline V CDR1 and CDR2: KGHDR, SFDVKD. The CDR3 consists of 15 residues. Deletions cut 3 bases from V and 4 bases from J, with 13 bases between. CDR3 residues: CATSDDIGGPDTQYF. In DNA, the CDR3 is TGTGCCACCAGTGATGATATCGGAGGTCCAGATACGCAGTATTTT.

The table lists this clonotype with many counts. J is TRBJ1-1 and V is TRBV15; D remains unclear. V shed 6 bases and J shed 0 bases, with 11 bases lying between them. This CDR3 comprises 14 residues. CDR1 LNHNV and CDR2 YYDKDF come from the germline V gene (reference sequence). CDR3 in DNA: TGTGCCACCAGTCGGTCAGGTCTGAACACTGAAGCTTTCTTT. This translates into CATSRSGLNTEAFF.

The chain is built from TRBV19 and TRBJ2-1, with TRBD1 matching over 8 bases. Germline V gene lookup returns CDR1 LNHDA and CDR2 SQIVND (reference sequence). Trimming cost V 3 bases and J 2 bases; bases outside gene matches: 3. CDR3 size: 15 residues. The CDR3 DNA reads as TGTGCCAGTAGTATCGGGGGACAGGCCTACAATGAGCAGTTCTTC. This gives the protein CASSIGGQAYNEQFF.

Points on this clonotype: A clone one base away is much larger, so this may be a read error. The gene calls are TRBV20-1 and TRBJ2-7; D perhaps matches TRBD2 (7 bases). Germline CDR1 DFQATT, CDR2 SNEGSKA (reference sequence). The CDR3 has 14 residues. The DNA of the CDR3 is TGCAGTGCTCTAGGGGGGGTGGGAGCCTACGGGCAGTACTTC. Its translation is CSALGGVGAYGQYF.

This clonotype has just a few counts. This chain joins TRBV20-1 and TRBJ1-1, with D possibly TRBD1 on 5 matching bases. The germline V gene encodes CDR1 DFQATT and CDR2 SNEGSKA (reference sequence). This CDR3 is 14 amino acids long. V was shortened by 0 bases and J by 1 base, with 9 bases between the two germline ends. CDR3 nucleotide sequence: TGCAGTGCTAGAGATTACAGGAAGAACACTGAAGCTTTCTTT. This codes for CSARDYRKNTEAFF.

This chain links TRBV28 with TRBJ1-1; D is perhaps TRBD1 (5 bases). V was pared by 0 bases and J by 4 bases, with 12 bases between. From germline, CDR1 is MDHEN and CDR2 SYDVKM. This CDR3 spans 15 amino acids. As DNA, the CDR3 is TGTGCCAGCAGTTTATGGCAGGGTCGTGGCACTGAAGCTTTCTTT. Translation: CASSLWQGRGTEAFF.

This clonotype was recorded only once. V and J are TRBV25-1 and TRBJ2-3; D possibly uses TRBD1 or TRBD2 (5 bases each). The CDR3 totals 16 residues. Between the trimmed V and J ends, which lost 5 bases and 2 bases, there was a span of 17 bases. Germline V gene sequence: CDR1 MGHDK, CDR2 SYGVNS. The CDR3 nucleotides read TGTGCCAGCAGTTACACCCGGGACCCATACACAGATACGCAGTATTTT. Protein product: CASSYTRDPYTDTQYF.

This clonotype was seen ten or more times. The chain links TRBV20-1 to TRBJ2-7, with 9 positions matching TRBD2. With 6 bases clipped from V and 6 bases from J, the junction kept 15 bases outside the gene matches. The CDR3 has 15 amino acids. The germline V gene has CDR1 DFQATT and CDR2 SNEGSKA (reference sequence). The CDR3 bases are TGCAGTGCCCCCCCCTCAGCTAGCGGGATTGCCGAGCAGTACTTC. Translated: CSAPPSASGIAEQYF.

This clonotype was observed a handful of times. V usage is TRBV9 and J usage is TRBJ2-2; D is possibly TRBD1 (6 bases). With 6 bases removed from V and 8 bases from J, the gap between germline ends came to 20 bases. Germline V gives CDR1 SGDLS, CDR2 YYNGEE. The CDR3 sequence is 15 residues long. The DNA for the CDR3 is TGTGCCAGCACCCTAACGGCAGGGGATCAAGGGGAGCTGTTTTTT. Amino acids: CASTLTAGDQGELFF.